The text below deals with one TCR beta chain. The antigen remains unidentified. Sequencing templates came from extracted RNA that was reverse transcribed into cDNA. Repertoires were generated with immunoSEQ multiplex PCR, while TCRdb's copy carries only in-frame clones and drops some. The table records around 290,000 clones, 58% of them present only once. The entry originates in a study of CD8+ T cells in alopecia areata. Study outcomes and limitations: One nonresponder makes the tie between baseline CD8+ expansion and response uncertain.

CDR1 and CDR2 (germline): SQVTM, ANQGSEA. Losses at the gene ends were 6 bases for V and 3 bases for J; bases not matched to a gene: 2. The CDR3 consists of 12 residues. Treatment defined: oral pan-JAK inhibitor, 5-10 mg twice daily. Sorting from PBMCs produced CD4+ and CD8+ T cells. This TCR derives from a human donor with alopecia areata. Sequencing used CD4+ T cells sorted from blood, obtained at week 24, from a patient treated with tofacitinib. The gene calls are TRBV29-1 and TRBJ2-7; 10 bases map to TRBD1. CDR3 coding DNA: TGCAGCGTGGGGGACAGGGGCTACGAGCAGTACTTC. Amino acids: CSVGDRGYEQYF.